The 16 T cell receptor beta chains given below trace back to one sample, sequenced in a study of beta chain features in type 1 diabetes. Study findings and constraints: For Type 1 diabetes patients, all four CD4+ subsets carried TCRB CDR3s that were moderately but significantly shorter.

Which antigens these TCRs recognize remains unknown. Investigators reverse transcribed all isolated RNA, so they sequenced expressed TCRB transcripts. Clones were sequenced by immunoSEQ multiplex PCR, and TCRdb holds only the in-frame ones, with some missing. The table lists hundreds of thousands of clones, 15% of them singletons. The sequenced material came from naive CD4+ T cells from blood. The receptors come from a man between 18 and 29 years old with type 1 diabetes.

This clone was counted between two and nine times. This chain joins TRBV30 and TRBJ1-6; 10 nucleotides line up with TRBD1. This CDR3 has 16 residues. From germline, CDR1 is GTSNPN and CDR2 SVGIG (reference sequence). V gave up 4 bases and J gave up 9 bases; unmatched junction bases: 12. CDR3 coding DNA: TGTGCCTGGATTTCGGGGACAGGGGTCCGGGGTTCACCCCTCCACTTT. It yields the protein CAWISGTGVRGSPLHF.

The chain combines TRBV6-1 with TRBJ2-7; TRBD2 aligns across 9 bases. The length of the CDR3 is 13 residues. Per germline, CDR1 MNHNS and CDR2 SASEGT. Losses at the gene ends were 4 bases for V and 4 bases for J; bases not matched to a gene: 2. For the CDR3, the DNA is TGTGCCAGCAGTGTTAGCGGGAGTTACGAGCAGTACTTC. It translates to CASSVSGSYEQYF.

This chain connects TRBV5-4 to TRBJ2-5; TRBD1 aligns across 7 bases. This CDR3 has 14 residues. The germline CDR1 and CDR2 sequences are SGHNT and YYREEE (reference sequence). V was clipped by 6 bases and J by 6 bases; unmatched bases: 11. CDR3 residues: CASTTDGQEQTQYF. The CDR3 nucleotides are TGTGCCAGCACGACGGACGGACAGGAGCAGACCCAGTACTTC.

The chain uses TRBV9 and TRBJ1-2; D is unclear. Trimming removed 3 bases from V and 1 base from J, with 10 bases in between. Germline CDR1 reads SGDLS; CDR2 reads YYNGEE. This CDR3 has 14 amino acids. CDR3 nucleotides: TGTGCCAGCAGCGCCCGGAGGATTAACTATGGCTACACCTTC. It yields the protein CASSARRINYGYTF.

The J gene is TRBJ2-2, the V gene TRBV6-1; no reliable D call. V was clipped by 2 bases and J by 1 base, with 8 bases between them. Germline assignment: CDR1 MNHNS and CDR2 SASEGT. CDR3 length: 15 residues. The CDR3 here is CASSESHRNTGELFF. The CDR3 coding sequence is TGTGCCAGCAGTGAATCTCACAGGAACACCGGGGAGCTGTTTTTT.

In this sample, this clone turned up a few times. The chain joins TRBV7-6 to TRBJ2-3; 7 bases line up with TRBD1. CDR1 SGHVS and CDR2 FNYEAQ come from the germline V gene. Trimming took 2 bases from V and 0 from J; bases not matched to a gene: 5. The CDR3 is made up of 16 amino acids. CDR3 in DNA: TGTGCCAGCAGCTTAAGGACAGGAGACAGCACAGATACGCAGTATTTT. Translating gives CASSLRTGDSTDTQYF.

CDR3: CASSLTSSETQYF. CDR3 coding DNA: TGTGCCAGCAGTTTGACTAGTTCGGAGACCCAGTACTTC. The chain employs TRBV28 and TRBJ2-5, with a tentative D call TRBD2 (6 bases). Germline CDR1 and CDR2: MDHEN and SYDVKM. V lost 3 bases to trimming and J lost 5 bases, with 10 bases between them. This CDR3 is 13 amino acids long.

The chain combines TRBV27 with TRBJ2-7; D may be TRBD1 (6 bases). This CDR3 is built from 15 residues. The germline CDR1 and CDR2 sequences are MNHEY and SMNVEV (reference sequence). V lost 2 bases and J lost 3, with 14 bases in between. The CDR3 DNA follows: TGTGCCAGCAGTTTACAGGGGCAGCAAAGCTACGAGCAGTACTTC. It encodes CASSLQGQQSYEQYF.

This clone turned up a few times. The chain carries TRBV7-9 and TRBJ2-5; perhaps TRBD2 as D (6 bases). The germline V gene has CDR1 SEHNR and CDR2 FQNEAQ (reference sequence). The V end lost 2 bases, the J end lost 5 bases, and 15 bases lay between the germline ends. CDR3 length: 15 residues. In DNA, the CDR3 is TGTGCCAGCAGCTTATTACCCCGGGAGCGGGAGACCCAGTACTTC. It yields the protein CASSLLPRERETQYF.

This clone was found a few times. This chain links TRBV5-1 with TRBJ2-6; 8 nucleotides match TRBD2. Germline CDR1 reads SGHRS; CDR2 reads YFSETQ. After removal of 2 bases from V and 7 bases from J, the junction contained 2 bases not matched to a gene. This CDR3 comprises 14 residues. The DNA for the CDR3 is TGCGCCAGCAGCTTAGCGGGAGACGCCAACGTCCTGACTTTC. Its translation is CASSLAGDANVLTF.

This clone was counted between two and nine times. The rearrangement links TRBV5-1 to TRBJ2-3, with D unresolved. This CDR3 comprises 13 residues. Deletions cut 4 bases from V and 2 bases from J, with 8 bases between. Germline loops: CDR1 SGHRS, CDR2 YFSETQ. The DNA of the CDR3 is TGCGCCAGCAGCGTTACTTTCACAGATACGCAGTATTTT. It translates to CASSVTFTDTQYF.

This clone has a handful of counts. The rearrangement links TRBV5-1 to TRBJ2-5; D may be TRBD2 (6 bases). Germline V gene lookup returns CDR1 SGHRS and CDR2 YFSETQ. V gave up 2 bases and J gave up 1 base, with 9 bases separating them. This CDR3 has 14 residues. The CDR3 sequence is CASSLLAVQETQYF. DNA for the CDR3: TGCGCCAGCAGCTTACTAGCAGTCCAAGAGACCCAGTACTTC. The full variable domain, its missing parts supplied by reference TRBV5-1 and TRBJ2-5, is KAGVTQTPRYLIKTRGQQVTLSCSPISGHRSVSWYQQTPGQGLQFLFEYFSETQRNKGNFPGRFSGRQFSNSRSEMNVSTLELGDSALYLCASSLLAVQETQYFGPGTRLLVL.

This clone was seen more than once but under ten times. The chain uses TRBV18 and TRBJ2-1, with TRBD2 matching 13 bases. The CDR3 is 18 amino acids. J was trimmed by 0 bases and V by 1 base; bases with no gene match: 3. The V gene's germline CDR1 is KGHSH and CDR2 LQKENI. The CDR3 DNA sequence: TGTGCCAGCTCACCACTTGGGACTAGCGGGAACTCCTACAATGAGCAGTTCTTC. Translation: CASSPLGTSGNSYNEQFF.

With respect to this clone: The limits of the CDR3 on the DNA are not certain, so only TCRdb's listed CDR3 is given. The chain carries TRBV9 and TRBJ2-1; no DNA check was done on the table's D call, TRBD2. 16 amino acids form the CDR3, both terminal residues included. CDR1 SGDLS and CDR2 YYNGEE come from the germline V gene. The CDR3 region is CASSVGPGLGGDEQFF.

CDR3 region: CASRPTGTSGRDTQYF. Written as DNA, the CDR3 is TGCGCCAGCAGACCTACCGGGACTAGCGGGAGGGATACGCAGTATTTT. V and J are TRBV4-1 and TRBJ2-3; TRBD2 matches 15 bases. The CDR3 contains 16 residues. V was pared by 6 bases and J by 6 bases, with 7 bases of the junction left unmatched. CDR1 MGHRA and CDR2 YSYEKL come from the germline V gene.

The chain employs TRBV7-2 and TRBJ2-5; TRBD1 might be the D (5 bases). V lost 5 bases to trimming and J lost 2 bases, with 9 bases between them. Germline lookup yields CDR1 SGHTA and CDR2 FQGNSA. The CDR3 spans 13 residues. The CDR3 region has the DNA TGTGCCAGCAGCAAGGGGCTGCAAGAGACCCAGTACTTC. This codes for CASSKGLQETQYF.